These T cell receptor beta chains were read from a single sample in a study of blood T cell repertoires in COVID-19. Repertoires were generated with immunoSEQ multiplex PCR, while TCRdb's copy carries only in-frame clones and drops some. The sample holds about 220,000 clones; around 84% are singletons and the top ten take around 9.5%. Source material: peripheral blood. The receptors were sampled from a man between 45 and 60 years old with active or convalescent COVID-19. Both conserved end residues are part of each CDR3. D genes are given only for firm matches. Size values are once, few and many counts, or a class for expanded clones, and some rows have none.

J: TRBJ1-5; size: few; D: NA; V: TRBV19; CDR3: CASSSRGSGNQPQHF; DNA: TGTGCCAGTAGTTCCAGGGGATCGGGCAATCAGCCCCAGCATTTT
J: TRBJ1-2; size: NA; D: NA; V: TRBV3-1/TRBV3-2; CDR3: CASSPPGGDYGYTF; DNA: TGTGCCAGCAGCCCCCCGGGGGGCGACTATGGCTACACCTTC
J: TRBJ2-1; size: once; D: TRBD1; V: TRBV15; CDR3: CATSREGGQGRNEQFF; DNA: TGTGCCACCAGCAGAGAAGGAGGACAGGGGCGGAATGAGCAGTTCTTC
J: TRBJ2-1; size: NA; D: NA; V: TRBV5-6; CDR3: CASSYAGQRSVNEQFF; DNA: TGTGCCAGCAGCTATGCTGGGCAGCGGAGCGTCAATGAGCAGTTCTTC
J: TRBJ2-7; size: NA; D: TRBD2; V: TRBV3-1/TRBV3-2; CDR3: CASSRRGAYEQYF; DNA: TGTGCCAGCAGCCGACGGGGGGCCTACGAGCAGTACTTC
J: TRBJ1-4; size: NA; D: TRBD1; V: TRBV7-2; CDR3: CASSPGTGRGTNEKLFF; DNA: TGTGCCAGCAGCCCCGGGACAGGAAGGGGGACTAATGAAAAACTGTTTTTT
J: TRBJ2-2; size: NA; D: NA; V: TRBV5-1; CDR3: CASSLGATNTGELFF; DNA: TGCGCCAGCAGCTTAGGAGCGACTAACACCGGGGAGCTGTTTTTT
J: TRBJ1-2; size: NA; D: NA; V: TRBV15; CDR3: CATSREGDGLSGYTF; DNA: TGTGCCACCAGCAGAGAAGGGGACGGACTATCAGGCTACACCTTC
J: TRBJ2-1; size: NA; D: TRBD2; V: TRBV28; CDR3: CASSPGTSDEQFF; DNA: TGTGCCAGCAGTCCCGGGACTAGTGATGAGCAGTTCTTC
J: TRBJ2-1; size: NA; D: TRBD2; V: TRBV7-6; CDR3: CASSLIAGHSYNEQFF; DNA: TGTGCCAGCAGCTTGATAGCGGGACACTCCTACAATGAGCAGTTCTTC
J: TRBJ2-5; size: NA; D: TRBD2; V: TRBV7-9; CDR3: CASSLGAGGLLDQETQYF; DNA: TGTGCCAGCAGCTTAGGAGCGGGGGGGCTCTTGGACCAAGAGACCCAGTACTTC
J: TRBJ1-1; size: NA; D: NA; V: TRBV15; CDR3: CATSRDLGGMNTEAFF; DNA: TGTGCCACCAGCAGAGATCTCGGGGGGATGAACACTGAAGCTTTCTTT
J: TRBJ2-1; size: NA; D: NA; V: TRBV3-1/TRBV3-2; CDR3: CASSQDAGKYNEQFF; DNA: TGTGCCAGCAGCCAAGATGCAGGGAAGTACAATGAGCAGTTCTTC
J: TRBJ2-7; size: NA; D: NA; V: TRBV7-8; CDR3: CASSLGQPYEQYF; DNA: TGTGCCAGCAGTTTAGGACAGCCCTACGAGCAGTACTTC
J: TRBJ2-3; size: NA; D: NA; V: TRBV5-1; CDR3: CASSQRSSVISDTQYF; DNA: TGCGCCAGCAGCCAACGGAGTAGTGTGATCTCAGATACGCAGTATTTT
J: TRBJ2-3; size: once; D: NA; V: TRBV5-1; CDR3: CASSLNAGNTDTQYF; DNA: TGCGCCAGCAGCTTGAACGCAGGGAACACAGATACGCAGTATTTT
J: TRBJ1-2; size: few; D: NA; V: TRBV5-6; CDR3: CASSSNTGSTYGYTF; DNA: TGTGCCAGCAGCTCAAATACAGGGTCTACCTATGGCTACACCTTC
J: TRBJ1-1; size: NA; D: NA; V: TRBV20-1; CDR3: CSASIQPMNTEAFF; DNA: TGCAGTGCTAGTATACAGCCCATGAACACTGAAGCTTTCTTT
J: TRBJ2-5; size: NA; D: TRBD2; V: TRBV11-1; CDR3: CASSFQLAAQETQYF; DNA: TGTGCCAGCAGCTTCCAACTAGCGGCGCAAGAGACCCAGTACTTC
J: TRBJ2-2; size: once; D: TRBD2; V: TRBV15; CDR3: CATSPQRAGGRTGELFF; DNA: TGTGCCACCAGCCCCCAGCGGGCGGGGGGGCGCACCGGGGAGCTGTTTTTT
J: TRBJ1-2; size: NA; D: NA; V: TRBV2; CDR3: CASSDSGQRRYGYTF; DNA: TGTGCCAGCAGTGACAGCGGACAGCGGAGGTATGGCTACACCTTC
J: TRBJ2-5; size: NA; D: TRBD2; V: TRBV2; CDR3: CASKRGRETQYF; DNA: TGTGCCAGCAAGCGGGGGCGAGAGACCCAGTACTTC
J: TRBJ1-1; size: NA; D: NA; V: TRBV2; CDR3: CASSEAGRGGSGAFF; DNA: TGTGCCAGCAGTGAAGCGGGGCGCGGTGGTTCCGGGGCTTTCTTT
J: TRBJ1-1; size: NA; D: NA; V: TRBV11-2; CDR3: CASSLRHGGARGTEAFF; DNA: TGTGCCAGCAGCTTACGGCACGGGGGGGCCAGAGGCACTGAAGCTTTCTTT
J: TRBJ2-1; size: NA; D: TRBD1; V: TRBV18; CDR3: CASSPRQGEQFF; DNA: TGTGCCAGCTCACCCCGACAGGGTGAGCAGTTCTTC
J: TRBJ2-1; size: NA; D: NA; V: TRBV13; CDR3: CASSLVYVGGGLDEQFF; DNA: TGTGCCAGCAGCTTAGTTTATGTGGGAGGGGGACTGGATGAGCAGTTCTTC
J: TRBJ2-3; size: NA; D: NA; V: TRBV5-1; CDR3: CASSLQSLSDTQYF; DNA: TGCGCCAGCAGCTTACAGTCCCTATCAGATACGCAGTATTTT
J: TRBJ1-3; size: once; D: NA; V: TRBV18; CDR3: CASSPPQGSGLGNTIYF; DNA: TGTGCCAGCTCACCACCGCAGGGGTCCGGTCTAGGAAACACCATATATTTT
J: TRBJ2-2; size: NA; D: TRBD1; V: TRBV11-2; CDR3: CASSLDDGAGGLGNTGELFF; DNA: TGTGCCAGCAGCTTAGATGATGGGGCAGGGGGCCTTGGGAACACCGGGGAGCTGTTTTTT
J: TRBJ2-7; size: few; D: TRBD2; V: TRBV5-1; CDR3: CASSFSSGTYEQYF; DNA: TGCGCCAGCAGCTTTAGTAGCGGGACTTACGAGCAGTACTTC
J: TRBJ2-5; size: NA; D: TRBD1; V: TRBV6-6; CDR3: CASSGQGRESETQYF; DNA: TGTGCCAGCAGTGGACAGGGGCGCGAATCAGAGACCCAGTACTTC
J: TRBJ2-5; size: once; D: TRBD1; V: TRBV5-1; CDR3: CASSSSGTGMETQYF; DNA: TGCGCCAGCAGCTCGTCCGGGACAGGGATGGAGACCCAGTACTTC
J: TRBJ2-1; size: NA; D: NA; V: TRBV29-1; CDR3: CSVTRTASRSYNEQFF; DNA: TGCAGCGTGACACGGACAGCGAGTAGGTCCTACAATGAGCAGTTCTTC
J: TRBJ1-1; size: few; D: NA; V: TRBV12-3/TRBV12-4; CDR3: CASSLHGIFPFF; DNA: TGTGCCAGCAGTTTGCACGGGATCTTTCCTTTCTTT
J: TRBJ2-1; size: few; D: TRBD2; V: TRBV7-3; CDR3: CASSFSGDYNEQFF; DNA: TGTGCCAGCAGCTTTAGCGGGGACTACAATGAGCAGTTCTTC
J: TRBJ1-5; size: NA; D: NA; V: TRBV5-1; CDR3: CASSQTGINQPQHF; DNA: TGCGCCAGCAGCCAAACAGGGATCAATCAGCCCCAGCATTTT
J: TRBJ1-4; size: few; D: NA; V: TRBV7-7; CDR3: CASSSSVGTENEKLFF; DNA: TGTGCCAGCAGCTCCTCGGTGGGGACTGAGAATGAAAAACTGTTTTTT
J: TRBJ2-5; size: NA; D: TRBD1; V: TRBV2; CDR3: CASSEGQAGGWLETQYF; DNA: TGTGCCAGCAGTGAAGGGCAGGCAGGGGGCTGGTTGGAGACCCAGTACTTC
J: TRBJ1-6; size: NA; D: TRBD1; V: TRBV5-4; CDR3: CASTNAGGPNSPLHF; DNA: TGTGCCAGCACGAATGCAGGGGGCCCGAATTCACCCCTCCACTTT
J: TRBJ2-1; size: medium-sized; D: NA; V: TRBV21-1; CDR3: CASSLRDKFYNEQFF; DNA: TGTGCCAGCAGCCTCCGGGACAAGTTCTACAATGAGCAGTTCTTC
J: TRBJ2-2; size: NA; D: NA; V: TRBV19; CDR3: CASSTGGYTGELFF; DNA: TGTGCCAGTAGTACGGGGGGCTACACCGGGGAGCTGTTTTTT
J: TRBJ2-1; size: NA; D: NA; V: TRBV7-2; CDR3: CASTIKGGHNEQFF; DNA: TGTGCCAGCACCATAAAGGGAGGCCACAATGAGCAGTTCTTC
J: TRBJ2-3; size: NA; D: TRBD2; V: TRBV5-4; CDR3: CASSLAGREGTDTQYF; DNA: TGTGCCAGCAGCTTGGCGGGGCGGGAGGGCACAGATACGCAGTATTTT
J: TRBJ2-2; size: NA; D: NA; V: TRBV6-6; CDR3: CASSYGGTGELFF; DNA: TGTGCCAGCAGTTACGGGGGGACCGGGGAGCTGTTTTTT
J: TRBJ1-2; size: NA; D: TRBD1; V: TRBV28; CDR3: CAIPRDRGLYGYTF; DNA: TGTGCCATCCCCCGGGACAGGGGGCTCTATGGCTACACCTTC
J: TRBJ2-7; size: NA; D: TRBD1; V: TRBV11-2; CDR3: CASSSAGQGSNEQYF; DNA: TGTGCCAGCAGTTCCGCGGGACAGGGATCTAACGAGCAGTACTTC
J: TRBJ1-1; size: NA; D: NA; V: TRBV5-1; CDR3: CASSLLSGSGAEAFF; DNA: TGCGCCAGCAGCTTGTTATCCGGCAGCGGGGCCGAAGCTTTCTTT
J: TRBJ1-1; size: NA; D: NA; V: TRBV18; CDR3: CASGGTTEAFF; DNA: TGTGCCAGCGGGGGGACCACTGAAGCTTTCTTT
J: TRBJ1-6; size: few; D: TRBD1; V: TRBV6-5; CDR3: CASSSKQGVGSPLHF; DNA: TGTGCCAGCAGTTCCAAACAGGGGGTGGGTTCACCCCTCCACTTT
J: TRBJ2-7; size: NA; D: TRBD2; V: TRBV9; CDR3: CASSVAELLAGVYEQYF; DNA: TGTGCCAGCAGCGTAGCCGAATTACTAGCGGGAGTCTACGAGCAGTACTTC
J: TRBJ2-3; size: NA; D: TRBD2; V: TRBV3-1/TRBV3-2; CDR3: CASSQGIGGGGVTDTQYF; DNA: TGTGCCAGCAGCCAAGGTATAGGAGGCGGGGGGGTCACAGATACGCAGTATTTT